The following is a T cell receptor beta chain sequence with its context. Its antigen is still unknown. The CDR3 totals 14 residues. Germline V CDR1 and CDR2: LNHDA, SQIVND (reference sequence). V was pared by 3 bases and J by 6 bases, with 5 bases of the junction left unmatched. 13 Jbeta primers and 60 Vbeta primers were used for the PCR. Only in-frame clones appear in the TCRdb table, and some are missing; sequencing was by immunoSEQ multiplex PCR. Here the sample spans approximately 200,000 clones, roughly 80% being singletons. The data stem from a study of cytomegalovirus exposure and HLA in healthy donors. Overall study results and limits: In an earlier analysis, about 87% or about 30%: the productive usage of most TCR beta V segments.

The sample comprised PBMCs. V is TRBV19 and J is TRBJ2-4; 7 nucleotides match TRBD2. This TCR came from a woman aged 18-29 years in good health and CMV-seronegative. CDR3 in amino acids: CASSIAGEGNIQYF. CDR3 nucleotides: TGTGCCAGTAGTATTGCGGGAGAGGGAAACATTCAGTACTTC.